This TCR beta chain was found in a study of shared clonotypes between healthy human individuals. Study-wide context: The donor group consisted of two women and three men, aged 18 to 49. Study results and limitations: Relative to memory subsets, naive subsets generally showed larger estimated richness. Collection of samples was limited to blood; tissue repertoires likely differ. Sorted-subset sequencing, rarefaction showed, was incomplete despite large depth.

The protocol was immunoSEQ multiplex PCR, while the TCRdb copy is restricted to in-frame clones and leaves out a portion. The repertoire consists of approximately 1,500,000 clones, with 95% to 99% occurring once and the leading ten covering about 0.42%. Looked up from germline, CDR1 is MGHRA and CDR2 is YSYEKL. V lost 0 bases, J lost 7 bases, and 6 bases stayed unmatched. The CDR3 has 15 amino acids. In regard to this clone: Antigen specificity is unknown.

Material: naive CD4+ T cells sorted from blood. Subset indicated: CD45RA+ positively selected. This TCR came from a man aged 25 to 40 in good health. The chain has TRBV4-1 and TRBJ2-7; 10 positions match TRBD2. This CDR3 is CASSQDSGRAREQYF. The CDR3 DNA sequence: TGCGCCAGCAGCCAAGACAGCGGGAGGGCCCGAGAGCAGTACTTC.